Listed below are T cell receptor beta chains from one sample, sequenced in a study of CD8+ T cells in alopecia areata. Assay used: immunoSEQ multiplex PCR; TCRdb lists only in-frame clones, some missing. The sample lists 100,000 to 150,000 clones; about 59% were seen once. Sequenced here: CD4+ T cells sorted from blood, sampled at week 4, from a patient treated with tofacitinib. Receptors originate from a human donor with alopecia areata. CDR3s include the opening cysteine and the closing phenylalanine or tryptophan. Each record gives: CDR3 length, clone size, D gene, J gene, V gene, CDR3 DNA, CDR3 protein. D genes are given only for firm matches. Expanded clones are given a class, and other clones once, few, many or no size at all.

length: 14; size: NA; D: NA; J: TRBJ2-7; V: TRBV13; DNA: TGTGCCAGCAGCTTAGGGCAGGGGAGGTACGAGCAGTACTTC; CDR3: CASSLGQGRYEQYF
length: 14; size: few; D: TRBD1; J: TRBJ2-3; V: TRBV30; DNA: TGTGCCTGGGACAGGGGATTTAGCACAGATACGCAGTATTTT; CDR3: CAWDRGFSTDTQYF
length: 14; size: NA; D: TRBD1; J: TRBJ2-2; V: TRBV29-1; DNA: TGCAGCGTTCAAGACAGGGTCTACACCGGGGAGCTGTTTTTT; CDR3: CSVQDRVYTGELFF
length: 15; size: few; D: NA; J: TRBJ2-3; V: TRBV30; DNA: TGTGCCTGGAGTGTCTACTTGCATAGCACAGATACGCAGTATTTT; CDR3: CAWSVYLHSTDTQYF
length: 13; size: few; D: NA; J: TRBJ2-2; V: TRBV5-1; DNA: TGCGCCAGCAGCTCGGAGAACACCGGGGAGCTGTTTTTT; CDR3: CASSSENTGELFF
length: 12; size: NA; D: NA; J: TRBJ1-1; V: TRBV28; DNA: TGTGCCAGCATAAAGGGGGGCACTGAAGCTTTCTTT; CDR3: CASIKGGTEAFF
length: 10; size: NA; D: NA; J: TRBJ1-1; V: TRBV29-1; DNA: TGCAGCGTGGGGAACACTGAAGCTTTCTTT; CDR3: CSVGNTEAFF
length: 16; size: NA; D: TRBD2; J: TRBJ2-3; V: TRBV5-1; DNA: TGCGCCAGCAATCCGACTAGCGGTTCGATTGTAGATACGCAGTATTTT; CDR3: CASNPTSGSIVDTQYF
length: 10; size: NA; D: NA; J: TRBJ2-5; V: TRBV29-1; DNA: TGCAGCGTTGGGTCTGAGACCCAGTACTTC; CDR3: CSVGSETQYF
length: 13; size: NA; D: NA; J: TRBJ1-2; V: TRBV6-5; DNA: TGTGCCAGCAGGCCGGGGGGAATTCGAGGCTACACCTTC; CDR3: CASRPGGIRGYTF
length: 14; size: NA; D: NA; J: TRBJ2-5; V: TRBV30; DNA: TGTGCCTGGAGTGTACTGGCTACTTACGAGACCCAGTACTTC; CDR3: CAWSVLATYETQYF
length: 15; size: NA; D: TRBD2; J: TRBJ2-1; V: TRBV2; DNA: TGTGCCAGCAGTGGACTAGCGGGAGGGGGCAATGAGCAGTTCTTC; CDR3: CASSGLAGGGNEQFF
length: 13; size: NA; D: NA; J: TRBJ1-3; V: TRBV7-2; DNA: TGTGCCAGCAGCTTAGGACTGGGGGACACCATATATTTT; CDR3: CASSLGLGDTIYF
length: 16; size: NA; D: TRBD2; J: TRBJ2-1; V: TRBV28; DNA: TGTGCCAGCAGTCAGACTAGCTTCTTTTCCTACAATGAGCAGTTCTTC; CDR3: CASSQTSFFSYNEQFF
length: 12; size: few; D: NA; J: TRBJ1-2; V: TRBV27; DNA: TGTGCCAGCGCCAGACCGGGGTTCGGCTACACCTTC; CDR3: CASARPGFGYTF
length: 14; size: NA; D: TRBD1; J: TRBJ2-3; V: TRBV4-3; DNA: TGCGCCAGCAGCACTCGGACAGGGGCAGATACGCAGTATTTT; CDR3: CASSTRTGADTQYF
length: 14; size: NA; D: TRBD1; J: TRBJ2-2; V: TRBV7-9; DNA: TGTGCCAGCTCCAGACAGGGTATCCCCGGGGAGCTGTTTTTT; CDR3: CASSRQGIPGELFF
length: 14; size: NA; D: TRBD1; J: TRBJ2-5; V: TRBV29-1; DNA: TGCAGCGCCCTAAAGGGGACAGGGCGGGAGACCCAGTACTTC; CDR3: CSALKGTGRETQYF
length: 11; size: NA; D: NA; J: TRBJ1-2; V: TRBV13; DNA: TGTGCCAGCTCCCTAGGGTGGCAGCGGACCTTC; CDR3: CASSLGWQRTF
length: 16; size: NA; D: NA; J: TRBJ2-7; V: TRBV2; DNA: TGTGCCAGCAGTGACCCACAGCGTAGTACTTCCTACGAGCAGTACTTC; CDR3: CASSDPQRSTSYEQYF
length: 15; size: NA; D: NA; J: TRBJ1-5; V: TRBV5-4; DNA: TGTGCCAGCAGCTTGTTTTACTATAGCAATCAGCCCCAGCATTTT; CDR3: CASSLFYYSNQPQHF
length: 13; size: NA; D: NA; J: TRBJ1-2; V: TRBV29-1; DNA: TGCAGCGTGGGCGGACAGTCAGTCTATGGCTACACCTTC; CDR3: CSVGGQSVYGYTF
length: 15; size: NA; D: NA; J: TRBJ2-3; V: TRBV15; DNA: TGTGCCACCAGCCCCGGGGGCAGAAGCACAGATACGCAGTATTTT; CDR3: CATSPGGRSTDTQYF
length: 13; size: NA; D: NA; J: TRBJ1-1; V: TRBV30; DNA: TGTGCCTGGAGTGTATCCCTGAACACTGAAGCTTTCTTT; CDR3: CAWSVSLNTEAFF
length: 19; size: NA; D: NA; J: TRBJ1-1; V: TRBV7-9; DNA: TGTGCCAGCAGCCTCACCCGGGGCATATCGGATTTCATGAACACTGAAGCTTTCTTT; CDR3: CASSLTRGISDFMNTEAFF
length: 13; size: NA; D: NA; J: TRBJ1-1; V: TRBV29-1; DNA: TGCAGCGTTGACAACAGGGAGAACACTGAAGCTTTCTTT; CDR3: CSVDNRENTEAFF
length: 16; size: few; D: NA; J: TRBJ1-3; V: TRBV7-9; DNA: TGTGCCAGCAGCCCATCCGGAGGGTTACAAGGAAACACCATATATTTT; CDR3: CASSPSGGLQGNTIYF
length: 15; size: NA; D: TRBD1; J: TRBJ1-2; V: TRBV29-1; DNA: TGCAGCGCCCCGAGACAGGGGGATACAAACTATGGCTACACCTTC; CDR3: CSAPRQGDTNYGYTF